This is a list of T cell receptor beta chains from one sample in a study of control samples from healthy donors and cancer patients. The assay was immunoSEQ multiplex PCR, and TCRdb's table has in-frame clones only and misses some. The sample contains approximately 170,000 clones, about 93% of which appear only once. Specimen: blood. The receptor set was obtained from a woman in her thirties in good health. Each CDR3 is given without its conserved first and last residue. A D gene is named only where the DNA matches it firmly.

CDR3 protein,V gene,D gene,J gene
SVATGSSEKLF,TRBV29-1,NA,TRBJ1-4
ASVLREVNTEAF,TRBV12-5,NA,TRBJ1-1
ACQLAGGRDEQF,TRBV30,TRBD2,TRBJ2-1
ASSLGTGAAAQY,TRBV27,TRBD1,TRBJ2-5
ASSRTGTSGHNEQF,TRBV18,TRBD2,TRBJ2-1
ASSLGTLAGELF,TRBV5-5,NA,TRBJ2-2
ASSLAQQGEKLF,TRBV7-9,NA,TRBJ1-4
ASRSGLTRSPLH,TRBV28,NA,TRBJ1-6
ASRPTGNRQPQH,TRBV28,TRBD1,TRBJ1-5
ASSRGTEAF,TRBV19,NA,TRBJ1-1
ASSSGLAVSTDTQY,TRBV7-9,TRBD2,TRBJ2-3
ASSLDRLPYEQY,TRBV6-5,NA,TRBJ2-7
ASSYFRDREPF,TRBV6-5,TRBD1,TRBJ1-1
ASSKVNGRPYNEQF,TRBV21-1,NA,TRBJ2-1
ASSLRTDYTEAF,TRBV27,NA,TRBJ1-1
ASSQGQKETQY,TRBV4-2,NA,TRBJ2-5
ASSWTSGSTDTQY,TRBV6-2/TRBV6-3,TRBD2,TRBJ2-3
ASSPRTGGFYGYT,TRBV5-8,TRBD1,TRBJ1-2
ATSRDRNNEQF,TRBV15,NA,TRBJ2-1
ASSSPGQVTNQPQH,TRBV7-8,NA,TRBJ1-5
ASRPGTSNYETQY,TRBV6-6,TRBD2,TRBJ2-5
ASSTHRPSQPQH,TRBV19,NA,TRBJ1-5
AISERSGTEYSYNEQF,TRBV10-3,NA,TRBJ2-1
ASSSSRSGGEQY,TRBV5-5,TRBD2,TRBJ2-7
ASSLPRGLVHGYT,TRBV28,NA,TRBJ1-2
ASSGSRDPYEQY,TRBV28,NA,TRBJ2-7
ASSLQTPGAQY,TRBV11-3,NA,TRBJ2-3
ASSPSGSGSFYEQF,TRBV7-3,TRBD2,TRBJ2-1
AFRQGEGEKLF,TRBV30,NA,TRBJ1-4
ASANRGQQPQH,TRBV3-1/TRBV3-2,NA,TRBJ1-5
ASSSPGGDEKLF,TRBV6-5,TRBD1,TRBJ1-4
ASSVASGRAGDTQY,TRBV9,TRBD2,TRBJ2-3
ASRREPPYEQY,TRBV2,NA,TRBJ2-7
ASSLVVALETQY,TRBV7-3,NA,TRBJ2-5
ASSQDGRRSEAF,TRBV4-1,NA,TRBJ1-1
ATSLEGTGEEKLF,TRBV15,TRBD1,TRBJ1-4
ASSHPSGPNYGYT,TRBV4-1,NA,TRBJ1-2
ASSLWDRAF,TRBV12-3/TRBV12-4,TRBD1,TRBJ2-1
ASTHGTGPYEQY,TRBV28,TRBD1,TRBJ2-7
ASSPWRTTDTQY,TRBV28,NA,TRBJ2-3